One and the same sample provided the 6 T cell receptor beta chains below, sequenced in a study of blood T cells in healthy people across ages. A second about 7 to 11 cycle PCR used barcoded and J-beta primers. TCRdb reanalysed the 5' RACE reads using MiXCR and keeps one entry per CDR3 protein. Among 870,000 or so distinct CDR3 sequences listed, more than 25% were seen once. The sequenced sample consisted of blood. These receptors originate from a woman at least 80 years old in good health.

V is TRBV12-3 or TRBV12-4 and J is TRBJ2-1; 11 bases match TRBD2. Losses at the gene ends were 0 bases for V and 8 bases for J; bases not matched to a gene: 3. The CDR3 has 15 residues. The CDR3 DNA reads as TGTGCCAGCAGTTTAGCTAGCGGGAGGGCTCATGAGCAGTTCTTC. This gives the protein CASSLASGRAHEQFF.

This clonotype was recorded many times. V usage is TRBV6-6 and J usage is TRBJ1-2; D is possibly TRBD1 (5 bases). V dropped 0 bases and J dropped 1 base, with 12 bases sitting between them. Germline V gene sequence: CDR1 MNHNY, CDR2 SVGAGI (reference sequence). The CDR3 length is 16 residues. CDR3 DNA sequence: TGTGCCAGCAGTTACTCGAAGACAGATTTTAACTATGGCTACACCTTC. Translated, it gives CASSYSKTDFNYGYTF.

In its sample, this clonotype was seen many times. The CDR3 DNA sequence: TGCAGTGCTAGACAAAAGACTAGCGGGGGACTCATGAGCTCCTACAATGAGCAGTTCTTC. This sequence encodes CSARQKTSGGLMSSYNEQFF. The chain uses TRBV20-1 and TRBJ2-1; 12 bases align to TRBD2. CDR3 length: 20 amino acids. Looked up from germline, CDR1 is DFQATT and CDR2 is SNEGSKA (reference sequence). V shed 2 bases, J shed 0 bases, and the junction held 14 bases outside the gene matches.

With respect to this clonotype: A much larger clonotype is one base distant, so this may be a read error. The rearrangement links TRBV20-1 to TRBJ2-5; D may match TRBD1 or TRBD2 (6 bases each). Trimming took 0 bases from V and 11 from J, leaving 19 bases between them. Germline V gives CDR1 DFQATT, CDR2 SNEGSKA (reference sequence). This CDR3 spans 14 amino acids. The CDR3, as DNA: TGCAGTGCTAGAGATGGGGGGCCTGGAAATGAGCAGTACTTC. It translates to CSARDGGPGNEQYF.

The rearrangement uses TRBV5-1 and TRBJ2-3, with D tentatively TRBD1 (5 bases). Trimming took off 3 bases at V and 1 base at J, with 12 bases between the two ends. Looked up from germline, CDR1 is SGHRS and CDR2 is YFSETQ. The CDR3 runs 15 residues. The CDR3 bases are TGCGCCAGCAGCTGGGGCGGCAGAGGCACAGATACGCAGTATTTT. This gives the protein CASSWGGRGTDTQYF.

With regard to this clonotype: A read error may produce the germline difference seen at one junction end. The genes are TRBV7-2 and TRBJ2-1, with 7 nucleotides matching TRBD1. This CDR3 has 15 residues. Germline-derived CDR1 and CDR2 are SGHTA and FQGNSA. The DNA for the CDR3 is TGTGCCAGCAGCCGAAGACAGGGAGCGTACAATGTGCAGTTCTTC. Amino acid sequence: CASSRRQGAYNVQFF.